These 21 T cell receptor beta chains were all obtained from the same sample, sequenced in a study of control samples from healthy donors and cancer patients. The repertoire was sequenced with immunoSEQ multiplex PCR; TCRdb's copy has only in-frame clones and lacks some. The table includes some 51,000 clones, approximately 86% detected once. The sequenced sample was blood. The receptors stem from a man in his fifties in good health.

V usage is TRBV12-3 or TRBV12-4 and J usage is TRBJ1-5; D call uncertain. This CDR3 is built from 12 residues. V dropped 3 bases and J dropped 11 bases, with 11 bases sitting between them. CDR3 region: CASSLIVEAQHF. The CDR3 DNA reads TGTGCCAGCAGTTTGATTGTGGAGGCCCAGCATTTT.

This clone was observed a single time. The J gene is TRBJ2-7, the V gene TRBV10-1, with 9 bases identical to TRBD1. Germline V lookup: CDR1 WNHNN, CDR2 SYGVQD (reference sequence). Unmatched junction bases numbered 8, after V lost 3 bases and J lost 2 bases. The CDR3 loop spans 16 amino acids. Written as DNA, the CDR3 is TGCGCCAGCAGTGATCCGGGACAGGGAGGGACCTACGAGCAGTACTTC. Residues: CASSDPGQGGTYEQYF.

The chain uses TRBV30 and TRBJ2-1, with no clear D. Germline CDR1 is GTSNPN and CDR2 is SVGIG (reference sequence). Trimming took 0 bases from V and 6 from J, leaving 9 bases between them. The CDR3 length is 13 residues. The CDR3 loop is CAWSVGTPNEQFF. The CDR3 nucleotides read TGTGCCTGGAGTGTGGGAACTCCCAATGAGCAGTTCTTC.

The chain is built from TRBV5-1 and TRBJ2-2; TRBD2 aligns across 7 bases. V shed 3 bases and J 7 bases; nucleotides not matched to a gene: 6. The length of the CDR3 is 14 residues. Germline V lookup: CDR1 SGHRS, CDR2 YFSETQ. For the CDR3, the DNA is TGCGCCAGCAGCTCGGGCGGGGGTTACGGGGAGCTGTTTTTT. It encodes CASSSGGGYGELFF.

This clone has only one observation. The chain couples TRBV6-1 to TRBJ2-7; D uncertain. Germline lookup yields CDR1 MNHNS and CDR2 SASEGT. This CDR3 spans 14 amino acids. V was shortened by 1 base and J by 0 bases, with 7 bases between the two germline ends. The CDR3 loop reads CASSEEGSSYEQYF. The CDR3 nucleotides read TGTGCCAGCAGTGAAGAGGGTTCCTCCTACGAGCAGTACTTC.

V is TRBV25-1 and J is TRBJ1-4; TRBD1 might be the D (6 bases). From germline, CDR1 is MGHDK and CDR2 SYGVNS. CDR3 length: 15 amino acids. With 3 bases removed from V and 3 bases from J, the gap between germline ends came to 11 bases. CDR3 sequence: CASSERTASNEKLFF. In DNA form, the CDR3 reads TGTGCCAGCAGTGAGCGGACAGCCTCTAATGAAAAACTGTTTTTT.

This rearrangement joins TRBV7-3 to TRBJ2-1; TRBD2 matches 11 bases. The CDR3 length is 15 residues. Germline loops: CDR1 SGHTA, CDR2 FQGTGA. Trimming took 5 bases from V and 7 from J; bases not matched to a gene: 7. The DNA for the CDR3 is TGTGCCAGCAGCCCGACTAGCGGGATTATTAATGAGCAGTTCTTC. Translating it yields CASSPTSGIINEQFF. The full variable domain, in which reference TRBV7-3 and TRBJ2-1 provide the parts outside the CDR3, is GAGVSQTPSNKVTEKGKYVELRCDPISGHTALYWYRQSLGQGPEFLIYFQGTGAADDSGLPNDRFFAVRPEGSVSTLKIQRTERGDSAVYLCASSPTSGIINEQFFGPGTRLTVL.

Worth noting for this clone: In the same sample, other DNA sequences code for this CDR3. The chain couples TRBV18 to TRBJ1-5, with TRBD1 matching over 10 bases. Trimming at V came to 3 bases and at J to 5 bases, leaving 1 base not matched to a gene. This CDR3 region has 14 residues. The V gene's germline CDR1 is KGHSH and CDR2 LQKENI. In DNA form, the CDR3 reads TGTGCCAGCTCACCCGGACAGGGGGATCAGCCCCAGCATTTT. Encoded protein: CASSPGQGDQPQHF.

This sequence joins TRBV9 and TRBJ2-2; 7 bases line up with TRBD1. CDR3 length equals 16 residues. Losses at the gene ends were 1 base for V and 2 bases for J; bases not matched to a gene: 5. Germline assignment: CDR1 SGDLS and CDR2 YYNGEE. CDR3 protein: CASSVPGTANTGELFF. CDR3 bases: TGTGCCAGCAGCGTACCCGGGACAGCAAACACCGGGGAGCTGTTTTTT.

This sequence joins TRBV6-5 and TRBJ2-7; 13 positions agree with TRBD2. The CDR3 runs to 15 residues. J lost 6 bases, V lost 6 bases, and 8 bases had no gene match. Germline V gene data show CDR1 as MNHEY and CDR2 as SVGAGI. DNA for the CDR3: TGTGCCAGCAGCAGGACTAGCGGGAGACTTCTCGAGCAGTACTTC. It encodes CASSRTSGRLLEQYF.

The chain employs TRBV9 and TRBJ2-5; TRBD1 aligns across 7 bases. The CDR3 covers 16 residues. V trimming: 3 bases; J trimming: 4 bases; junction bases outside the gene matches: 12. Germline CDR1 SGDLS, CDR2 YYNGEE. Here the CDR3 reads CASSAAYRGLAETQYF. The CDR3 DNA reads as TGTGCCAGCAGCGCAGCCTACAGGGGCCTGGCAGAGACCCAGTACTTC.

The chain joins TRBV7-2 to TRBJ1-2; no clear D. Germline CDR1 SGHTA, CDR2 FQGNSA. This CDR3 comprises 13 residues. The germline V and J ends were trimmed by 1 base and 0 bases, with 3 bases remaining between them. This CDR3 is CASSLDANYGYTF. CDR3 nucleotide sequence: TGTGCCAGCAGCTTAGACGCTAACTATGGCTACACCTTC.

This rearrangement joins TRBV6-5 to TRBJ2-6, with 7 bases lining up with TRBD1. The V gene's germline CDR1 is MNHEY and CDR2 SVGAGI. Trimming removed 6 bases from V and 2 bases from J; junction bases left unmatched: 4. This CDR3 contains 15 residues. CDR3 DNA: TGTGCCAGCAGGTCCACAGGGGCTGGGGCCAACGTCCTGACTTTC. It codes for CASRSTGAGANVLTF.

The rearrangement joins TRBV27 to TRBJ1-6, with D hard to call. The germline V gene has CDR1 MNHEY and CDR2 SMNVEV (reference sequence). CDR3 length: 14 amino acids. The V gene lost 3 bases and the J gene lost 9 bases, with 12 bases spanning the gap. CDR3 sequence (DNA): TGTGCCAGCAGTTTGGTTAGAGGAAGTTCACCCCTCCACTTT. Amino acids: CASSLVRGSSPLHF.

The V and J genes are TRBV18 and TRBJ2-7; maybe TRBD1 (6 bases). CDR1 is KGHSH and CDR2 is LQKENI in the germline V gene. The V and J ends lost 3 bases and 0 bases respectively, with 9 bases between them. This CDR3 has 14 amino acids. In DNA form, the CDR3 reads TGTGCCAGCTCACCGAACAGGGACTCCTACGAGCAGTACTTC. It is translated as CASSPNRDSYEQYF.

V gene TRBV6-5 combines with J gene TRBJ1-2; D is unresolved. Germline values: CDR1 MNHEY, CDR2 SVGAGI. V lost 6 bases and J lost 8, with 13 bases in between. The CDR3 contains 12 residues. Here the CDR3 DNA reads TGTGCCAGCAGCCCGTGGGGAGGCGGCTACACCTTC. Translation: CASSPWGGGYTF.

The CDR3 sequence is CASRRTSGTGELFF. The CDR3, as DNA: TGTGCCAGCAGGAGGACTAGTGGCACCGGGGAGCTGTTTTTT. This chain connects TRBV2 to TRBJ2-2; TRBD2 matches at 7 bases. Germline lookup yields CDR1 SNHLY and CDR2 FYNNEI. Trimming removed 6 bases from V and 4 bases from J; junction bases left unmatched: 5. CDR3 length: 14 residues.

The chain links TRBV10-3 to TRBJ2-5, with no clear D. Deletions cut 3 bases from V and 1 base from J, with 6 bases between. This CDR3 region has 13 residues. Germline CDR1 ENHRY, CDR2 SYGVKD. In DNA form, the CDR3 reads TGTGCCATCAGTGACAACTCCCAAGAGACCCAGTACTTC. Encoded protein: CAISDNSQETQYF.

The rearrangement links TRBV19 to TRBJ1-5; 9 nucleotides match TRBD1. V lost 6 bases and J lost 2; bases outside the gene matches: 8. Per the germline V gene, CDR1 is LNHDA and CDR2 is SQIVND (reference sequence). The length of the CDR3 is 16 residues. The CDR3: CASSGTGNVGNQPQHF. The CDR3 nucleotides read TGTGCCAGTAGCGGGACAGGGAACGTGGGCAATCAGCCCCAGCATTTT.

V and J are TRBV18 and TRBJ1-3; D gene uncertain. The CDR3 runs 15 residues. CDR1 is KGHSH, CDR2 LQKENI, per germline. V was pared by 3 bases and J by 0 bases, with 9 bases between. CDR3 amino acids: CASSPDVNSGNTIYF. Written as DNA, the CDR3 is TGTGCCAGCTCACCCGACGTAAACTCTGGAAACACCATATATTTT.

This chain joins TRBV4-3 and TRBJ2-3; maybe TRBD2 (6 bases). This CDR3 is built from 16 residues. Trimming removed 4 bases from V and 2 bases from J, with 16 bases in between. Per the germline V gene, CDR1 is LGHNA and CDR2 is YSLEER. In nucleotides, the CDR3 is TGCGCCAGCAGCCCCCTATCGGGAGCGACCACAGATACGCAGTATTTT. Translation gives CASSPLSGATTDTQYF.